This T cell receptor beta chain was captured in a study of shared T cell receptors in the human thymus. Germline V gene lookup returns CDR1 MGHDK and CDR2 SYGVNS. Trimming took off 5 bases at V and 11 bases at J, with 22 bases between the two ends. The CDR3 spans 15 residues. TCRdb keeps only in-frame clones here, not all; method: immunoSEQ multiplex PCR. The sample has hundreds of thousands of clones; 85% to 90% are singletons. The same specimen was also included in a second study, on human thymus T cells. From that study: Healthy Finnish infants undergoing corrective surgery for congenital heart defects were the donors. In thymic and blood repertoires alike, V and J usage looked biased.

The rearrangement joins TRBV25-1 to TRBJ2-4, with a tentative D call TRBD1 (6 bases). The receptor comes from a boy younger than two with a congenital heart defect. Sequences were obtained from thymocytes. The CDR3 spells CASSPPLDRYNVQYF. The CDR3 region has the DNA TGTGCCAGCAGTCCCCCCCTAGACAGGTACAATGTTCAGTACTTC.